The T cell receptor (beta chain) described here comes from a study of cytomegalovirus exposure and HLA in healthy donors. Across the study: The Caucasian-associated ancestry cluster contained about four fifths of the 398 genotyped donors. General study findings and limits: Later genetic work tied a missense DCLRE1C variant to beta-chain V and J trimming. Relative to equally common others, HLA-associated TCR beta chains showed greater clonal expansion in a later analysis. Some TCR beta chains (more than 150 of them) were listed as cytomegalovirus-associated.

V dropped 8 bases and J dropped 3; count of bases not matched to a gene: 9. CDR3 length: 14 amino acids. Looked up from germline, CDR1 is MNHEY and CDR2 is SVGAGI. Primers: 60 Vbeta forward and 13 Jbeta reverse. Assay: immunoSEQ multiplex PCR; the TCRdb copy retains only in-frame clones and omits some. The table includes 120,000 to 150,000 clones, 55% to 70% detected once. This clone was recorded a few times. Its antigen is unknown. Specimen: PBMCs. This chain joins TRBV6-5 and TRBJ2-7, with TRBD1 identical over 8 bases. This receptor was identified in a woman between 25 and 40 years old in good health and CMV-seropositive. Here the CDR3 reads CASRRTGSFYEQYF. In nucleotides, the CDR3 is TGTGCCAGCCGACGGACAGGGTCCTTCTACGAGCAGTACTTC.